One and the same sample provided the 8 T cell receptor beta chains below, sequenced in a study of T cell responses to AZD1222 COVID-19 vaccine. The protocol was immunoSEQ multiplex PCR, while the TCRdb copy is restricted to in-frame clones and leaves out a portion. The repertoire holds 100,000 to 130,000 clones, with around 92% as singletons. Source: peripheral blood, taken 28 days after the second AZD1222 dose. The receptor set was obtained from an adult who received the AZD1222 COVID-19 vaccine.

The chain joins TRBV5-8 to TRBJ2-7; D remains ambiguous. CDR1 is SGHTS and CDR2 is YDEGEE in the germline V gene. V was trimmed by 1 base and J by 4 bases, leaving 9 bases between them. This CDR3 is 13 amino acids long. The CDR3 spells CASSLLAAYEQYF. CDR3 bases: TGTGCCAGCAGCTTGTTGGCAGCTTACGAGCAGTACTTC.

In DNA form, the CDR3 reads TGTGCCAGCAGTTTGTCAGGGTCGTTGTCCCTCAGGAGCACTGAAGCTTTCTTT. Translation: CASSLSGSLSLRSTEAFF. The chain couples TRBV27 to TRBJ1-1; TRBD1 is a possible D gene (5 bases). The germline CDR1 and CDR2 sequences are MNHEY and SMNVEV (reference sequence). V was trimmed by 3 bases and J by 4 bases, leaving 24 bases between them. The CDR3 consists of 18 residues.

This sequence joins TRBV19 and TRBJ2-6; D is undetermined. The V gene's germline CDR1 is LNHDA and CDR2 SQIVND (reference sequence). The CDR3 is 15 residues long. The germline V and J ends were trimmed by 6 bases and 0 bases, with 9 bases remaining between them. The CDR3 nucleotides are TGTGCCAGTAGCCCCCCTGTCTCTGGGGCCAACGTCCTGACTTTC. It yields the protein CASSPPVSGANVLTF.

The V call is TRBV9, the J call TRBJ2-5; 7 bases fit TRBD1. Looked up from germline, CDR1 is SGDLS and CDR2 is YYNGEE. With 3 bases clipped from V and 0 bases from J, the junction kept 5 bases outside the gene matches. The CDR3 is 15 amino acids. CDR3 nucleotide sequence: TGTGCCAGCAGCGCCAGGGGGTATCACCAAGAGACCCAGTACTTC. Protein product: CASSARGYHQETQYF.

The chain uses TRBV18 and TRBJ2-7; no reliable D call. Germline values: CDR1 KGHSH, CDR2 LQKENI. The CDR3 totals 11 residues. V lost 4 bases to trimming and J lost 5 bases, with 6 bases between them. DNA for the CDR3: TGTGCCAGCTCACAGGACGACGAGCAGTACTTC. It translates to CASSQDDEQYF.

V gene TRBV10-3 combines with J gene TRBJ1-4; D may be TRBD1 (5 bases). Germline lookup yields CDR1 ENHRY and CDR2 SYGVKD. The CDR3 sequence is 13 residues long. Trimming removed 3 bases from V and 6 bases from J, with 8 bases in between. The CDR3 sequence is CAISEGADEKLFF. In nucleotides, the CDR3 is TGTGCCATCAGTGAAGGGGCCGATGAAAAACTGTTTTTT.

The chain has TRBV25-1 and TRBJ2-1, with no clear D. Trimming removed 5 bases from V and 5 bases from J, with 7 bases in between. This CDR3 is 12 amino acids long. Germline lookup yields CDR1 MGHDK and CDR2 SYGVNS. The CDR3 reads CASSSLNNEQFF. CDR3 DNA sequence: TGTGCCAGCAGTTCTTTGAACAATGAGCAGTTCTTC.

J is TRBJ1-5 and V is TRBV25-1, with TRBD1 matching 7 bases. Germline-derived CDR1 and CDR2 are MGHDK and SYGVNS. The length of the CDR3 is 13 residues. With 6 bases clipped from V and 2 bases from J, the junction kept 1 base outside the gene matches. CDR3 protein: CASSDRGNQPQHF. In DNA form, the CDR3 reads TGTGCCAGCAGCGACAGGGGCAATCAGCCCCAGCATTTT.